This TCR beta chain was recorded in a study of cytomegalovirus exposure and HLA in healthy donors. Study-wide background: Prior work identified under 130 million unique TCR beta sequences in approximately 180 million T cells.

This CDR3 region has 14 residues. Germline CDR1 SGHTA, CDR2 FQGNSA. The PCR ran on 60 Vbeta and 13 Jbeta primers. Profiling relied on immunoSEQ multiplex PCR, and the TCRdb table lists in-frame clones only, not all of them. The sample table includes 30,000 to 40,000 clones. With regard to this clone: Its antigen is currently unknown. One end of the junction does not line up with germline, which may come from a read error.

Study findings and constraints: Trimming of TCR beta V- and J-genes showed a link, identified in a later analysis, to a missense DCLRE1C variant. Versus the roughly 670-donor mean, an Asian-associated ancestry cluster reportedly showed fewer N-insertions in a later analysis.

The sample consisted of PBMCs. This receptor was obtained from a man in his forties in good health and CMV-seropositive. The chain joins TRBV7-2 to TRBJ2-5, with D perhaps matching TRBD1 (5 bases). The DNA end is more similar to TRBJ2-7, so the J call may be wrong. CDR3 loop: CASSLSRASNEQYF. The CDR3 bases are TGTGCCAGCAGCTTAAGCAGGGCCTCCAACGAGCAGTACTTC.